This paragraph covers one TCR beta chain sequence. The antigen this receptor binds is unknown. Base qualities are not at hand, and no much larger clone is one base apart. These data belong to a study of cytomegalovirus exposure and HLA in healthy donors (TCRdb year 2017). Regarding the research as a whole: An earlier analysis of approximately 590 of the donors reported 250 to 350 Gb of sequence data and 100 million to 130 million unique TCR beta sequences from roughly 180 million T cells. An early release that covered fewer than 750 HLA-typed donors contained approximately 300 gigabases of sequencing data and 75 million to 100 million unique TCR sequences. Of the roughly 430 genotyped donors, approximately 83% fell in the genetic ancestry cluster associated with self-reported Caucasian donors. The study was designed to test whether signatures of past pathogen exposure could be identified by cataloging public T cell receptors. The T cell repertoires of 550 to 850 subjects were profiled by immunosequencing and related to cytomegalovirus serostatus. A separate validation cohort of approximately 130 different subjects was used in addition to the roughly 720-subject first cohort. To predict cytomegalovirus infection status, the study combined high-throughput TCR immunosequencing, statistical association of individual TCRs with disease status, and machine learning. A later analysis re-examined previously published TCR beta repertoires from roughly 720 donors and added high-resolution HLA genotyping to investigate patterns of TCR occurrence. In the later analysis, no new phenotypic data were used to find candidate immune exposures; instead, reliance was placed on TCR beta sequences and their occurrence across donors. An earlier analysis of 587 of the donors used high-throughput TCR beta sequencing to judge whether each TCR beta V gene segment behaved as functional or pseudogenic. Donor age, sex, ethnicity and CMV serostatus were compiled alongside the repertoire data. In a later genetic analysis, genome-wide SNP genotypes for about three fifths of the 666 donors were used, and that subset was treated as a discovery cohort. Every repertoire in the discovery cohort had been generated on one and the same sequencing platform. Both class I and class II loci were covered by HLA typing, at four-digit resolution. Typing coverage varied by locus: about 629-640 donors for A, B, C, DRB1 and DQB1; approximately 500 for DQA1; 606 for DPA1; some 470 for DPB1. Roughly 5 DR-DQ haplotypes were handled as single units for association and clustering, since linkage in the cohort was strong. Among around 400 genotyped donors of the cohort, an average of roughly 240,000 unique TCR beta nucleotide sequences were sequenced per donor, roughly 20% of them non-productive.

The cohort consisted of 666 healthy bone marrow donors. At the time of sampling, all cohort members were nominally healthy, though unrecorded immune exposures were likely present. The donor tested CMV seropositive, placing the donor among the 289 seropositive members of the cohort. A peripheral blood sample was collected from each donor, and TCR beta sequencing was performed on peripheral blood mononuclear cells. The Qiagen DNeasy Blood Extraction Kit was used to extract genomic DNA from the blood cell samples. General conclusions and limits of the study: In a later analysis, HLA-associated TCR beta chains were found to be more clonally expanded and to have lower generation probabilities than equally common non-associated chains. The classifier was reported to diagnose cytomegalovirus status with high specificity and sensitivity in both the original cohort and the validation cohort. A further reported finding was that TCR beta sequences accurately predicted the HLA-A and HLA-B alleles for most subjects in the first cohort. In a later analysis, several top co-occurrence clusters were reported to appear linked to parvovirus B19, influenza, CMV and Epstein-Barr virus. In a later analysis, 15,000 to 20,000 TCR beta sequences were associated with specific HLA alleles at a false discovery rate of 0.05. Linkage disequilibrium might explain the correlated functional status among segregating V segments, but an unknown experimental factor could not be excluded. Some IMGT-functional V segments, including TRBV6-2 and TRBV6-3, could not be told apart with the 87-base-pair reads, so those segments were excluded. A cluster of highly shared sequence variants was judged likely to be a technical artifact of the sequencing pipeline. It was suggested by the authors that the approach could potentially be generalized to other disease states and immunological phenotypes. Immune exposure information for the cohort was limited to CMV serostatus. A later genetic analysis reported fewer N-insertions in productive TCRs among donors in an Asian-associated ancestry cluster than the roughly 700-donor mean. Roughly uniform sequencing depth across donors was assumed in presence/absence analyses, although this assumption may not hold. Most TCR sequences were observed very rarely across donors, whereas some public TCRs were present in many individuals. In vitro tests confirmed that a few of the cytomegalovirus-associated TCR beta chains recognize cytomegalovirus antigens. In an earlier analysis of 587 of the donors, most TCR beta V segments appeared in productive rearrangements about 90% or about 30% of the time, broadly matching IMGT annotations. An association between a missense DCLRE1C variant and V-gene and J-gene trimming of TCR beta chains was found in a later genetic analysis and replicated in an independent cohort. HLA typing was unavailable for some donors at each locus, so association tests used only the typed subset. Strong co-occurrence of HLA alleles, especially DR and DQ, made assigning TCR associations to individual alleles difficult. A later analysis found that most CMV-associated TCR beta chains appeared HLA-restricted, with HLA associations seemingly driven largely by CMV exposure. The study listed around 160 TCR beta chains as associated with cytomegalovirus. Because counts were too low, about 18 rarely observed V segments, including chromosome 9 orphons, were excluded from the earlier analysis of roughly 580 of the donors. This cohort had only TCR beta chains sequenced, and the lack of alpha or paired-chain data limited which features could be detected. According to a later analysis, TCR association rates differed among HLA loci, with DRB1 alleles showing the most associated TCRs and HLA-C alleles showing the fewest.

The CDR3, from cysteine to phenylalanine, totals 11 residues. This entry keeps only the CDR3 DNA: 33 bases, framed from base 1. CDR1 and CDR2, looked up from the germline V gene, are SQVTM and ANQGSEA. The germline ends are 9 bases apart after V is trimmed by 3 bases and J by 10 bases. Receptors were amplified or captured by the immunoSEQ multiplex PCR assay. The multiplex PCR relied on a mix of 60 forward primers for TCR Vbeta segments and 13 reverse primers for TCR Jbeta segments. The CDR3 region of rearranged TCR beta genes was amplified from genomic DNA with a multiplex PCR assay. The Illumina HiSeq System was used to sequence the amplified TCR beta libraries as 87-base-pair reads. On the study's bioinformatics: In a later analysis, some 80 million unique TCR beta chains were counted across the approximately 620 repertoires, and roughly 11 million of these chains were shared by at least two donors. Raw reads were error-corrected and collapsed into unique sequences by a nearest-neighbor algorithm in which closely related sequences were merged to remove PCR and sequencing errors. To assign V, D and J gene segments, CDR3 sequences were aligned to IMGT reference sequences. Each retained sequence needed at least a six-nucleotide match to both a V gene segment and a J gene segment. Rearrangements were called productive when the CDR3 lacked stop codons and stayed in frame with V and J; all others were non-productive. Following IMGT convention, CDR3 was defined as the stretch from the second conserved V-encoded cysteine up to the conserved J-encoded phenylalanine. In an earlier analysis of approximately 590 of the donors, sequences lacking an unambiguous match to a single V gene segment were excluded. An earlier analysis of around 600 of the donors classified V segments as functional when productive rearrangements were above 56.7% and as segregating when the standard deviation between donors was above 5%. To diagnose cytomegalovirus status from the catalog of TCR beta chain sequences, a statistical classification framework was built. V and J gene assignment, in a later analysis, came from comparing TCR nucleotide sequences with IMGT/GENE-DB human TR gene sequences. A later analysis assigned CDR3 sequences and most-parsimonious VDJ recombination scenarios with the TCRdist pipeline. In a later analysis, each TCR beta chain was defined by its CDR3 amino acid sequence together with its V-gene family, and reads without a unique V-gene family were excluded. In a later analysis, around 600 highly shared, low-generation-probability nucleotide sequences were removed to address suspected cross-contamination and a sequencing artifact. A later analysis calculated a clonal expansion index for each public chain from normalized within-repertoire ranks of inferred template counts. Generation probabilities in a later analysis came from a VDJ recombination model fitted to out-of-frame rearrangements, and those results were checked against IGoR. Hypergeometric tests were used in a later analysis to score TCR-TCR, TCR-HLA and TCR-CMV co-occurrence, with a repertoire-size bias correction applied to the TCR pairs. In a later analysis, false discovery rates were estimated by permuting HLA or CMV assignments 20 times. In a later analysis, co-occurring TCRs were grouped using DBSCAN, with TCRdist sequence similarity added in when clustering inside HLA-allele-positive subsets. Repertoires with fewer than 30,000 or more than 120,000 public chains were left out of co-occurrence clustering, as were four to six repertoires with anomalous nucleotide sharing. Entries here come from immuneACCESS through TCRdb and include only in-frame sequences with V and J called. Some clones fail to appear in such tables; in the studies checked, an unresolved V gene covers under half of the shortfall, and the cause of the remainder is unknown. Clone size and V and J calls were adopted from that table, with D and trimming inferred from the DNA. Within this sample are about 92,000 clones, with 60% to 80% of them counted one time only. Jointly, the top ten make up about 7% of the sample.

The sequence is built from TRBV29-1 and TRBJ1-4; the D gene is perhaps TRBD1, on 5 matching bases. The origin of this receptor is a man aged 45-65 years in good health and CMV-seropositive. Sequencing was done on a sample of PBMCs. The DNA is TGCAGCGTTGAGGTCCAGGGAAAACTGTTTTTT. It translates to CSVEVQGKLFF.